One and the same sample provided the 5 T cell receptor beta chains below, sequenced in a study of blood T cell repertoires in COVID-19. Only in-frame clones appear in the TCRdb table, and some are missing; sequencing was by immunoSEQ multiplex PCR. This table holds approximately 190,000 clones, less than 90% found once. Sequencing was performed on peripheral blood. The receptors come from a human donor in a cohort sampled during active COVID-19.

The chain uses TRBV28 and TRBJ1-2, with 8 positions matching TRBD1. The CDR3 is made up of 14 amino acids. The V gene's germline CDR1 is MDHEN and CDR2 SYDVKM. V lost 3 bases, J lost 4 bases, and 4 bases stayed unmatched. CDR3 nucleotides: TGTGCCAGCAGTTTCGGACAGGGAAGCTATGGCTACACCTTC. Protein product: CASSFGQGSYGYTF.

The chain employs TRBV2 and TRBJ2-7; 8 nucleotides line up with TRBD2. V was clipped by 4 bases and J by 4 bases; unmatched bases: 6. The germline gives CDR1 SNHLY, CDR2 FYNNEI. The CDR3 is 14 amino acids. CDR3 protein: CASSVSREVYEQYF. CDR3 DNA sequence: TGTGCCAGCAGTGTCTCGCGGGAGGTATACGAGCAGTACTTC. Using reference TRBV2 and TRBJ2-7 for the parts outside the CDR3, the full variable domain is EPEVTQTPSHQVTQMGQEVILRCVPISNHLYFYWYRQILGQKVEFLVSFYNNEISEKSEIFDDQFSVERPDGSNFTLKIRSTKLEDSAMYFCASSVSREVYEQYFGPGTRLTVT.

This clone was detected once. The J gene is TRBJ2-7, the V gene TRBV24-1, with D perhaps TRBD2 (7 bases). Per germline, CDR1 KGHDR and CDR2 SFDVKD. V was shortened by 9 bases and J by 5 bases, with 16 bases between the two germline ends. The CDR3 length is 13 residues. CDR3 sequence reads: CATGGASVHEQYV. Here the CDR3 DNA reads TGTGCCACCGGGGGGGCTTCGGTACACGAGCAGTACGTC.

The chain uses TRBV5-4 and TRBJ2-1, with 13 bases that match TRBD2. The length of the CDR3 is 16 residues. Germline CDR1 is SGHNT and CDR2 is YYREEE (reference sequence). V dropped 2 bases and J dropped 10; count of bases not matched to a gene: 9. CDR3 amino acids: CASSLDGLAGDREQFF. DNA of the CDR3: TGTGCCAGCAGCTTAGATGGACTAGCGGGGGATCGGGAGCAGTTCTTC.

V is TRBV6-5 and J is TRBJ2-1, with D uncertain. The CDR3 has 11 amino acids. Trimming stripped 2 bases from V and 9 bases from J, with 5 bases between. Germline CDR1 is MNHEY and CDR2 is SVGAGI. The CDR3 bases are TGTGCCAGCAGTTACACGGGTGAGCAGTTCTTC. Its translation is CASSYTGEQFF.